The next 10 T cell receptor beta chains were all read from a single sample in a study of cytomegalovirus exposure and HLA in healthy donors. PCR amplification relied on 60 Vbeta primers (plus 13 Jbeta primers). Clones were sequenced by immunoSEQ multiplex PCR, and TCRdb holds only the in-frame ones, with some missing. The sample shows about 76,000 clones, roughly two thirds of them seen only once. Input material: PBMCs. These receptors originate from a man aged 55-75 years in good health and CMV-seropositive.

The rearrangement joins TRBV27 to TRBJ2-1; 12 bases line up with TRBD2. Germline V gene lookup returns CDR1 MNHEY and CDR2 SMNVEV (reference sequence). J lost 5 bases, V lost 5 bases, and 16 bases had no gene match. The CDR3 runs 19 residues. In DNA, the CDR3 is TGTGCCAGCAGTCTGACCCCAGCGAGACTAGCGGGAGAAGACAATGAGCAGTTCTTC. Its protein is CASSLTPARLAGEDNEQFF.

The rearrangement uses TRBV7-9 and TRBJ2-2, with 9 bases that match TRBD1. V was pared by 4 bases and J by 2 bases, with 5 bases of the junction left unmatched. The CDR3 is 16 amino acids. The germline gives CDR1 SEHNR, CDR2 FQNEAQ (reference sequence). The CDR3 loop reads CASSSTGGPNTGELFF. The CDR3 region has the DNA TGTGCCAGCAGCTCAACAGGGGGCCCTAACACCGGGGAGCTGTTTTTT.

This chain links TRBV6-7 with TRBJ1-4; D is unclear. TRBV6-7 belongs to the ORF category, with a function that is uncertain. The V end lost 0 bases, the J end lost 0 bases, and 17 bases lay between the germline ends. The CDR3 covers 19 residues. The CDR3 DNA follows: TGTGCCAGCAGTTACTCGAGTTGGCGGCCGACGGCAACTAATGAAAAACTGTTTTTT. Its translation is CASSYSSWRPTATNEKLFF.

This clone was seen a handful of times. The chain has TRBV11-2 and TRBJ2-5, with TRBD1 matching over 10 bases. Germline V gene data show CDR1 as SGHAT and CDR2 as FQNNGV. The J segment lost 7 bases and the V segment lost 2 bases, leaving 7 bases of the junction unmatched. This CDR3 contains 15 residues. In DNA, the CDR3 is TGTGCCAGCAGCTTAACGAGACAGGGGGCTGCGACCCAGTACTTC. Amino acids: CASSLTRQGAATQYF.

The chain recombines TRBV6-5 with TRBJ1-4, with TRBD1 matching 11 bases. V shed 5 bases, J shed 3 bases, and the junction held 2 bases outside the gene matches. Germline loops: CDR1 MNHEY, CDR2 SVGAGI. The CDR3 length is 15 residues. CDR3 loop: CASSGQGAPNEKLFF. For the CDR3, the DNA is TGTGCCAGCAGTGGACAGGGGGCGCCTAATGAAAAACTGTTTTTT.

The rearrangement links TRBV5-1 to TRBJ2-2; 7 bases are shared with TRBD2. The V segment lost 0 bases and the J segment 5 bases; nucleotides outside the gene matches: 7. In germline, CDR1 is SGHRS, CDR2 YFSETQ. This CDR3 has 16 amino acids. CDR3 DNA: TGCGCCAGCAGCTTGGGGCCAGCGGGAAAGACCGGGGAGCTGTTTTTT. Amino acids: CASSLGPAGKTGELFF.

The rearrangement joins TRBV5-1 to TRBJ1-1, with TRBD1 identical over 8 bases. Germline values: CDR1 SGHRS, CDR2 YFSETQ. The CDR3 runs 18 residues. Unmatched junction bases numbered 16, after V lost 6 bases and J lost 0 bases. The CDR3 DNA reads as TGCGCCAGCAAAGGGACAGGACAGGGACCCTCAATGAACACTGAAGCTTTCTTT. It translates to CASKGTGQGPSMNTEAFF.

This chain joins TRBV4-3 and TRBJ1-4; 9 bases agree with TRBD1. The CDR3 covers 16 residues. V trimming: 5 bases; J trimming: 1 base; junction bases outside the gene matches: 5. Germline-derived CDR1 and CDR2 are LGHNA and YSLEER. CDR3 sequence (DNA): TGCGCCAGCAGCTCCGGGACAGGGCTAACTAATGAAAAACTGTTTTTT. Amino acid sequence: CASSSGTGLTNEKLFF.

Regarding this clone: A read error may produce the germline difference seen at one junction end. The chain uses TRBV7-9 and TRBJ1-1, with 7 bases lining up with TRBD1. CDR1 is SEHNR and CDR2 is FQNEAQ in the germline V gene (reference sequence). This CDR3 is 12 amino acids long. CDR3 nucleotide sequence: TGTTCCAGCACCTCACTCCAGGGGGAGGCTTTCTTT. It codes for CSSTSLQGEAFF.

This sequence joins TRBV27 and TRBJ1-4; possible D gene TRBD1, 5 bases. The V gene's germline CDR1 is MNHEY and CDR2 SMNVEV (reference sequence). Trimming pared 8 bases from V and 6 bases from J, leaving 13 bases between. This CDR3 has 13 residues. The CDR3 loop reads CASRAWGDEKLFF. CDR3 coding DNA: TGTGCCAGCCGGGCGTGGGGGGATGAAAAACTGTTTTTT. Full variable domain (outside the CDR3, taken from reference TRBV27 and TRBJ1-4): EAQVTQNPRYLITVTGKKLTVTCSQNMNHEYMSWYRQDPGLGLRQIYYSMNVEVTDKGDVPEGYKVSRKEKRNFPLILESPSPNQTSLYFCASRAWGDEKLFFGSGTQLSVL.